This entry lists 26 T cell receptor beta chains sequenced from one sample in a study of cytomegalovirus exposure and HLA in healthy donors. The PCR used 60 Vbeta and 13 Jbeta primers. Assay: immunoSEQ multiplex PCR; the TCRdb copy retains only in-frame clones and omits some. The table shows about 87,000 clones, with approximately 79% occurring only once. The sample was PBMCs. These receptors were obtained from a woman aged 35 to 49 in good health and CMV-seronegative.

The V and J genes are TRBV11-2 and TRBJ1-3, with D possibly TRBD1 on 5 matching bases. This CDR3 region has 16 residues. V lost 1 base and J lost 4, with 14 bases in between. Germline CDR1 SGHAT, CDR2 FQNNGV. DNA of the CDR3: TGTGCCAGCAGCTTAGGCCGGCAGGGCGGAGGAAACACCATATATTTT. This codes for CASSLGRQGGGNTIYF.

This clone was found a few times. The rearrangement links TRBV5-6 to TRBJ1-1, with 9 bases aligning to TRBD1. CDR1 is SGHDT, CDR2 YYEEEE, per germline. J was trimmed by 1 base and V by 7 bases; bases with no gene match: 11. CDR3 length: 16 amino acids. CDR3 protein: CASALDRGAGNTEAFF. DNA of the CDR3: TGTGCCAGCGCCTTGGACAGGGGCGCGGGGAACACTGAAGCTTTCTTT.

The chain couples TRBV6-1 to TRBJ2-2; D possibly corresponds to TRBD2 (6 bases). The germline gives CDR1 MNHNS, CDR2 SASEGT. Trimming stripped 4 bases from V and 0 bases from J, with 9 bases between. The CDR3 loop spans 15 amino acids. CDR3 sequence reads: CASSVIAANTGELFF. DNA for the CDR3: TGTGCCAGCAGTGTAATAGCGGCGAACACCGGGGAGCTGTTTTTT.

The rearrangement joins TRBV6-5 to TRBJ1-2; a possible D gene is TRBD1 (6 bases). CDR1 is MNHEY, CDR2 SVGAGI, per germline. Trimming stripped 2 bases from V and 4 bases from J, with 8 bases between. CDR3 length: 13 amino acids. The CDR3: CASSYPDSYGYTF. The CDR3 DNA follows: TGTGCCAGCAGTTACCCGGACAGCTATGGCTACACCTTC.

The gene calls are TRBV6-5 and TRBJ2-7; D remains ambiguous. The CDR3 totals 14 residues. V was trimmed by 0 bases and J by 7 bases, leaving 13 bases between them. Germline assignment: CDR1 MNHEY and CDR2 SVGAGI. In DNA, the CDR3 is TGTGCCAGCAGTTACTCGCAAGGAGCTGGGGAGCAGTACTTC. Translation gives CASSYSQGAGEQYF.

V and J are TRBV7-9 and TRBJ2-2; 11 positions agree with TRBD1. The CDR3 is made up of 15 amino acids. Germline lookup yields CDR1 SEHNR and CDR2 FQNEAQ (reference sequence). Trimming cost V 5 bases and J 4 bases; bases outside gene matches: 3. Here the CDR3 reads CASSMDRGRTGELFF. The CDR3 DNA reads TGTGCCAGCAGCATGGACAGGGGGCGCACCGGGGAGCTGTTTTTT.

V usage is TRBV15 and J usage is TRBJ1-3, with 7 bases fitting TRBD1. The germline gives CDR1 LNHNV, CDR2 YYDKDF (reference sequence). This CDR3 contains 15 residues. Trimming at V came to 0 bases and at J to 4 bases, leaving 3 bases not matched to a gene. The DNA for the CDR3 is TGTGCCACCAGCAGAGATCTGGGACAGGGAAACACCATATATTTT. This sequence encodes CATSRDLGQGNTIYF. The whole variable domain, remainder taken from reference TRBV15 and TRBJ1-3, is DAMVIQNPRYQVTQFGKPVTLSCSQTLNHNVMYWYQQKSSQAPKLLFHYYDKDFNNEADTPDNFQSRRPNTSFCFLDIRSPGLGDTAMYLCATSRDLGQGNTIYFGEGSWLTVV.

The chain couples TRBV5-1 to TRBJ2-3; D unresolved. With 0 bases removed from V and 0 bases from J, the gap between germline ends came to 17 bases. The CDR3 consists of 18 residues. Germline CDR1 is SGHRS and CDR2 is YFSETQ. The CDR3 bases are TGCGCCAGCAGCTTGGGGTTGGTGGCGGCTACTAGCACAGATACGCAGTATTTT. This encodes CASSLGLVAATSTDTQYF.

The rearrangement uses TRBV7-2 and TRBJ1-1, with D unclear. Germline V gives CDR1 SGHTA, CDR2 FQGNSA. V gave up 2 bases and J gave up 0 bases, with 4 bases separating them. This CDR3 is 13 amino acids long. CDR3 in amino acids: CASSLYMNTEAFF. CDR3 bases: TGTGCCAGCAGCTTATATATGAACACTGAAGCTTTCTTT.

V usage is TRBV27 and J usage is TRBJ2-1, with 10 bases fitting TRBD2. The CDR3 length is 15 residues. CDR1 and CDR2 (germline): MNHEY, SMNVEV (reference sequence). The J segment lost 3 bases and the V segment lost 5 bases, leaving 4 bases of the junction unmatched. The CDR3 protein is CASSTGLAIYNEQFF. The CDR3 DNA follows: TGTGCCAGCAGTACGGGACTAGCGATCTACAATGAGCAGTTCTTC.

This chain connects TRBV7-8 to TRBJ2-1; TRBD1 matches at 7 bases. With 4 bases clipped from V and 7 bases from J, the junction kept 4 bases outside the gene matches. Germline loops: CDR1 SGHVS, CDR2 FQNEAQ. This CDR3 contains 13 residues. The CDR3 bases are TGTGCCAGCAGCTCCGACAGGGTTAATGAGCAGTTCTTC. Its protein is CASSSDRVNEQFF.

The chain employs TRBV29-1 and TRBJ2-1, with TRBD1 matching 9 bases. With V trimmed by 7 bases and J by 7 bases, 8 bases remained unmatched. The CDR3 runs 13 residues. CDR1 SQVTM and CDR2 ANQGSEA come from the germline V gene. The CDR3: CSGQQGARNEQFF. The CDR3 coding sequence is TGCAGCGGGCAACAGGGGGCTCGGAATGAGCAGTTCTTC.

J is TRBJ1-6 and V is TRBV19; 7 bases are shared with TRBD1. Trimming took 5 bases from V and 1 from J; bases not matched to a gene: 14. Looked up from germline, CDR1 is LNHDA and CDR2 is SQIVND (reference sequence). The CDR3 is 19 residues long. CDR3 bases: TGTGCCAGTAGTTTGGGACAGAAATCATCTAGGTCCTATAATTCACCCCTCCACTTT. This codes for CASSLGQKSSRSYNSPLHF.

CDR3 region: CATSRGGGGSSYNEQFF. The CDR3 region has the DNA TGTGCCACCAGCAGAGGGGGGGGCGGATCCTCCTACAATGAGCAGTTCTTC. The V gene is TRBV15, the J gene TRBJ2-1, with TRBD2 as a possible D gene (7 bases). Germline CDR1 reads LNHNV; CDR2 reads YYDKDF (reference sequence). Deletions cut 1 base from V and 0 bases from J, with 13 bases between. CDR3 length equals 17 residues.

The chain uses TRBV5-6 and TRBJ1-5, with D perhaps matching TRBD1 (6 bases). The germline V and J ends were trimmed by 5 bases and 0 bases, with 18 bases remaining between them. Germline CDR1 SGHDT, CDR2 YYEEEE. The CDR3 length is 17 residues. This CDR3 is CASSYRDKRGSNQPQHF. The CDR3 DNA follows: TGTGCCAGCAGTTACCGGGACAAGAGGGGTAGCAATCAGCCCCAGCATTTT.

The chain couples TRBV30 to TRBJ1-3; D perhaps matches TRBD1 (6 bases). Germline assignment: CDR1 GTSNPN and CDR2 SVGIG (reference sequence). Trimming pared 3 bases from V and 4 bases from J, leaving 13 bases between. CDR3 length: 14 amino acids. The CDR3 sequence is CAWRTTGSGNTIYF. The CDR3 DNA is TGTGCCTGGAGGACCACAGGGTCCGGAAACACCATATATTTT.

V gene TRBV4-1 combines with J gene TRBJ2-1, with unresolved D. Looked up from germline, CDR1 is MGHRA and CDR2 is YSYEKL. The CDR3 is 15 residues long. The germline V and J ends were trimmed by 1 base and 4 bases, with 11 bases remaining between them. The CDR3 bases are TGCGCCAGCAGCCAAGGAAATCTCGGGTACAATGAGCAGTTCTTC. Its translation is CASSQGNLGYNEQFF.

The chain carries TRBV4-2 and TRBJ2-1, with 11 bases that match TRBD2. Germline V gene sequence: CDR1 LGHNA, CDR2 YNFKEQ. The CDR3 is made up of 16 amino acids. V lost 3 bases to trimming and J lost 10 bases; unmatched junction nucleotides: 11. The CDR3 DNA is TGTGCCAGCAGCCAGCCTGGGACTAGCGGATTAGGAGAGCAGTTCTTC. The encoded protein is CASSQPGTSGLGEQFF.

This clone has only one observation. The gene calls are TRBV7-9 and TRBJ2-2; D unclear. The CDR3 length is 17 residues. Trimming shortened V by 0 bases and J by 3 bases, and 14 bases separated the two germline ends. The germline gives CDR1 SEHNR, CDR2 FQNEAQ (reference sequence). The CDR3 coding sequence is TGTGCCAGCAGCTTAGCCAGGTCTGGTGTGGACACCGGGGAGCTGTTTTTT. Translated: CASSLARSGVDTGELFF.

This clone was picked up one time. This chain's CDR3 is CASRGQVVAYEQYF. The CDR3 DNA is TGTGCCAGCAGGGGACAGGTCGTAGCCTACGAGCAGTACTTC. The chain carries TRBV6-6 and TRBJ2-7; 8 bases fit TRBD1. Germline CDR1 and CDR2: MNHNY and SVGAGI (reference sequence). The CDR3 loop spans 14 amino acids. The J segment lost 2 bases and the V segment lost 6 bases, leaving 6 bases of the junction unmatched.

V is TRBV30 and J is TRBJ2-2; TRBD1 might be the D (6 bases). CDR1 GTSNPN and CDR2 SVGIG come from the germline V gene (reference sequence). The V gene lost 0 bases and the J gene lost 4 bases, with 9 bases spanning the gap. The length of the CDR3 is 14 residues. Here the CDR3 DNA reads TGTGCCTGGAGTGTAGGGGGAATCACCGGGGAGCTGTTTTTT. Translation gives CAWSVGGITGELFF.

Comment on this clone: The junction shows a germline mismatch at one end, possibly a read error. This rearrangement joins TRBV7-9 to TRBJ1-6, with 7 bases fitting TRBD1. This CDR3 region has 14 residues. Germline CDR1 is SEHNR and CDR2 is FQNEAQ (reference sequence). The CDR3 sequence is CASSSGQDSSPLNF. The CDR3 DNA sequence: TGTGCCAGCAGCTCCGGACAGGACAGCTCACCCCTCAACTTT.

This clone was counted between two and nine times. This chain uses TRBV5-6 with TRBJ2-1; D remains unclear. The CDR3 is made up of 11 amino acids. In germline, CDR1 is SGHDT, CDR2 YYEEEE. V lost 2 bases to trimming and J lost 9 bases, with 6 bases between them. DNA for the CDR3: TGTGCCAGCAGCTTCAGAGGTGAGCAGTTCTTC. The encoded protein is CASSFRGEQFF.

J is TRBJ1-2 and V is TRBV4-2; 8 bases are shared with TRBD1. The V and J ends lost 4 bases and 4 bases, in that order; junction bases with no gene match: 14. This CDR3 is built from 17 residues. Per germline, CDR1 LGHNA and CDR2 YNFKEQ. DNA for the CDR3: TGTGCCAGCAGCCGAGCGTCCGGGACAGGATTATCCTATGGCTACACCTTC. As protein: CASSRASGTGLSYGYTF.

The rearrangement joins TRBV14 to TRBJ1-1; D gene unclear. V lost 0 bases and J 7 bases, leaving 15 bases between the germline ends. Germline V lookup: CDR1 SGHDN, CDR2 FVKESK. The CDR3 sequence is 15 residues long. The DNA of the CDR3 is TGTGCCAGCAGCCAAGACTCTCCGTCGCGGAGTGAAGCTTTCTTT. Its translation: CASSQDSPSRSEAFF.

This clone occurred once. The chain joins TRBV5-1 to TRBJ2-7; 8 nucleotides align to TRBD2. CDR1 and CDR2 from the germline V gene are SGHRS and YFSETQ. Trimming took 4 bases from V and 2 from J; bases not matched to a gene: 14. The CDR3 sequence is 17 residues long. The CDR3 loop is CASSGRPGAGVTYEQYF. For the CDR3, the DNA is TGCGCCAGCAGCGGCCGTCCAGGAGCGGGGGTTACCTACGAGCAGTACTTC.